The entry that follows covers one TCR beta chain sequence. This clone has more than one count but fewer than ten. Its antigen remains unidentified. No quality values exist for individual bases; no much larger clone is one base distant. Reading the label with the study, this specimen's time point is: baseline pretreatment blood. Reading the label with the study, this specimen's treatment or condition is: 15 Gy SBRT to primary tumor, nephrectomy 4 weeks later. Serial peripheral blood from radiation-treated patients was sampled at baseline, 2 weeks and 4 weeks after SBRT to track tumor-enriched clonotypes. Every patient's renal cell carcinoma showed clear cell pathology. The QIAamp DNA Blood Mini Kit (Qiagen) was used to prepare genomic DNA for TCR sequencing. Samples were included in the analyses only if all quality control checks were passed. The entry originates in a study of radiation and T cells in renal cell carcinoma (dated by TCRdb to about 2020). About the full investigation: The samples were obtained from a clinical trial, where primary renal cell carcinomas were treated with 15 Gy stereotactic body radiation therapy and then removed by nephrectomy 4 weeks afterward. Across all 50 or so samples, 4,016,671 unique CDR3 nucleotide sequences, encoding 2,658,974 unique CDR3 amino acid sequences, were identified. A total of around 50 samples underwent TCR beta sequencing, made up of 25 or so tumors and around 27 peripheral blood samples. Broad study findings and their caveats: In blood, the top tumor clonotypes increased between baseline and 2 weeks post-radiation and then shrank by 4 weeks, which suggests that tumor-resident clones expanded only transiently. Blood repertoire dynamics were not followed beyond 4 weeks after treatment. No pretreatment tumor biopsies were available, so the baseline intratumoral presence of clonotypes could not be determined. Effects of radiation dose or scheduling on the TCR repertoire could not be addressed with the single-armed trial design.

TCR beta libraries were generated from genomic DNA with the immunoSEQ kit, following the manufacturer's recommendations. For library preparation, a first multiplex PCR was performed with proprietary primers, followed by a second PCR in which unique barcodes were added, and bead cleanups were performed after each round. A kit-provided positive control reaction and a negative control reaction were included in every sample batch. The final libraries underwent checking on an Agilent 4200 TapeStation D1000 ScreenTape, volumetric pooling, and quantification by qPCR. Sequencing was performed on an Illumina NextSeq500 with a MidOutput 150-cycle cartridge, and 156 Read1 and 15 Index1 cycles were run with kit custom primers. The pooled library was loaded at roughly 0.93 pM, with a roughly 20% PhiX control spiked in. In the authors' own workflow: Vendor-processed data were analyzed in R, with a clonotype defined as all T cells sharing the same CDR3 nucleotide sequence. In the clone abundance analyses, frequencies were normalized to the 10,000 most abundant clones in each sample. Before analysis, public T cell clones were removed, and these numbered fewer than six per sample on average. Tumor-enriched clonotypes and baseline blood-enriched clonotypes were defined as those with an abundance difference of at least 32-fold between compartments. A beta-binomial differential abundance model was used to identify clonotypes that expanded or contracted between blood time points. Tumor-blood repertoire similarity was measured with the Baroni-Urbani and Buser coefficient, and groups were compared using two-tailed Wilcoxon tests in R. TCRdb's version of the immuneACCESS table is confined to in-frame rearrangements and falls short of the full clone set. An unresolved V gene accounts for under half of the shortfall where checked; the remainder is of unknown origin. That table furnishes V, J and clone size, whereas the DNA furnished D and trimming. The sample profile shows 50,000 to 75,000 clones; approximately 84% of them were found once. Jointly, the top ten make up roughly 8% of the sample.

Sequences GTSNPN (CDR1) and SVGIG (CDR2) are obtained from the germline V gene (reference sequence). The cysteine opens and the phenylalanine closes a CDR3 of 13 amino acids. Only the CDR3 portion is preserved as DNA: 39 bases, with reading frame beginning at the first base. The V end loses 2 bases and the J end loses 4 bases, and a stretch of 9 bases separates them. This chain joins TRBV30 to TRBJ2-1; the D region possibly corresponds to TRBD1 (6 bases align). Sequencing was performed on blood, taken from a patient whose treatment included radiotherapy and nephrectomy. The TCR was taken from a man aged 60-69 years with renal cell carcinoma. The DNA sequence is TGTGCCTGGAGTTCGGACAGATACAATGAGCAGTTCTTC. This yields the protein CAWSSDRYNEQFF. Here the CDR3 is joined to the reference TRBV30 and TRBJ2-1 genes, and the full variable domain is: SQTIHQWPATLVQPVGSPLSLECTVEGTSNPNLYWYRQAAGRGLQLLFYSVGIGQISSEVPQNLSASRPQDRQFILSSKKLLLSDSGFYLCAWSSDRYNEQFFGPGTRLTVL.